What follows are 32 T cell receptor beta chains derived from one specimen sequenced in a study of cytomegalovirus exposure and HLA in healthy donors. PCR used 60 Vbeta primers and 13 Jbeta primers. Data came from immunoSEQ multiplex PCR; TCRdb stores just in-frame clones and leaves some out. The sample has about 160,000 clones; around 83% are singletons. Sequencing was performed on PBMCs. The receptors stem from a middle-aged man in good health and CMV-seropositive.

The chain couples TRBV19 to TRBJ2-3, with D possibly TRBD1 on 5 matching bases. The CDR3 is made up of 11 amino acids. Germline CDR1 is LNHDA and CDR2 is SQIVND (reference sequence). The DNA for the CDR3 is TGTGTAACAGGAAAAGGGGATACGCAGTATTTT. This translates into CVTGKGDTQYF.

This clone was seen only a few times. The gene calls are TRBV7-8 and TRBJ1-5; D perhaps matches TRBD1 (5 bases). V was clipped by 4 bases and J by 4 bases, with 14 bases between them. Germline V gene data show CDR1 as SGHVS and CDR2 as FQNEAQ. There are 15 residues in the CDR3. The CDR3 reads CASSSLTDPNQPQHF. CDR3 coding DNA: TGTGCCAGCAGCTCATTGACAGACCCTAATCAGCCCCAGCATTTT.

The V gene is TRBV6-6, the J gene TRBJ2-1; 9 bases are shared with TRBD2. Germline V gene sequence: CDR1 MNHNY, CDR2 SVGAGI (reference sequence). The J segment lost 7 bases and the V segment lost 2 bases, leaving 9 bases of the junction unmatched. This CDR3 contains 16 residues. CDR3 sequence: CASSYEGGGVSNEQFF. The CDR3 DNA reads TGTGCCAGCAGTTACGAAGGCGGGGGGGTTTCAAATGAGCAGTTCTTC.

This chain uses TRBV13 with TRBJ2-5, with TRBD1 as a possible D gene (6 bases). Germline CDR1 is PRHDT and CDR2 is FYEKMQ (reference sequence). V was pared by 3 bases and J by 5 bases, with 13 bases between. The CDR3 has 14 amino acids. CDR3 sequence reads: CASSFTGFTETQYF. The CDR3 DNA reads as TGTGCCAGCAGCTTCACAGGGTTCACGGAGACCCAGTACTTC.

The J gene is TRBJ2-7, the V gene TRBV27, with a tentative D call TRBD2 (5 bases). V was trimmed by 5 bases and J by 3 bases, leaving 14 bases between them. There are 14 residues in the CDR3. Per the germline V gene, CDR1 is MNHEY and CDR2 is SMNVEV (reference sequence). This chain's CDR3 is CASSPPGINYEQYF. The CDR3 nucleotides read TGTGCCAGCAGTCCCCCCGGGATAAACTACGAGCAGTACTTC.

The chain joins TRBV5-1 to TRBJ2-5, with 11 nucleotides matching TRBD2. V shed 7 bases, J shed 2 bases, and the junction held 4 bases outside the gene matches. Germline lookup yields CDR1 SGHRS and CDR2 YFSETQ. CDR3 length: 14 amino acids. The CDR3 here is CASGVAGGQETQYF. Here the CDR3 DNA reads TGCGCCAGCGGGGTAGCGGGAGGGCAAGAGACCCAGTACTTC.

This sequence joins TRBV28 and TRBJ1-4; 9 nucleotides line up with TRBD1. J was trimmed by 8 bases and V by 3 bases; bases with no gene match: 19. From germline, CDR1 is MDHEN and CDR2 SYDVKM. CDR3 length equals 19 residues. CDR3 in DNA: TGTGCCAGCAGTTTTCCCCTCCGTAAACAGGGGGCGGTTAAGGAAAAACTGTTTTTT. Translation gives CASSFPLRKQGAVKEKLFF.

The chain is built from TRBV5-1 and TRBJ2-7; D gene unclear. The V and J ends lost 0 bases and 6 bases respectively, with 7 bases between them. The CDR3 is made up of 12 amino acids. Germline V CDR1 and CDR2: SGHRS, YFSETQ. This chain's CDR3 is CASSLVAGEQYF. CDR3 coding DNA: TGCGCCAGCAGCTTGGTAGCCGGCGAGCAGTACTTC.

The V gene is TRBV7-9, the J gene TRBJ2-3; 9 positions agree with TRBD2. The ends lost 3 bases at V and 4 bases at J; junction bases unmatched: 2. From germline, CDR1 is SEHNR and CDR2 FQNEAQ (reference sequence). The CDR3 loop spans 14 amino acids. The CDR3 sequence is CASSFGGGADTQYF. In DNA form, the CDR3 reads TGTGCCAGCAGCTTCGGCGGGGGGGCAGATACGCAGTATTTT.

The chain couples TRBV27 to TRBJ2-1, with 12 bases aligning to TRBD2. The CDR3 is 14 amino acids. The V and J ends lost 7 bases and 7 bases, in that order; junction bases with no gene match: 5. Germline values: CDR1 MNHEY, CDR2 SMNVEV (reference sequence). CDR3 residues: CASNLAGGFNEQFF. In nucleotides, the CDR3 is TGTGCCAGCAACCTAGCGGGAGGGTTTAATGAGCAGTTCTTC.

This clone was picked up a small number of times. The chain joins TRBV28 to TRBJ1-4, with a weak D call TRBD1 (6 bases). The CDR3 covers 17 residues. Germline loops: CDR1 MDHEN, CDR2 SYDVKM. The ends were cut back, 6 bases at V and 7 bases at J, with 24 bases in the middle. The CDR3 here is CASSPRRSGTLLEKLFF. The CDR3 DNA sequence: TGTGCCAGCAGCCCCCGCCGCTCCGGGACACTACTTGAAAAACTGTTTTTT. The whole variable domain, remainder taken from reference TRBV28 and TRBJ1-4, is DVKVTQSSRYLVKRTGEKVFLECVQDMDHENMFWYRQDPGLGLRLIYFSYDVKMKEKGDIPEGYSVSREKKERFSLILESASTNQTSMYLCASSPRRSGTLLEKLFFGSGTQLSVL.

The CDR3 here is CASSLFLAIDTGELFF. The DNA of the CDR3 is TGTGCCAGCAGCTTATTCCTAGCGATAGACACCGGGGAGCTGTTTTTT. This rearrangement joins TRBV7-2 to TRBJ2-2, with D possibly matching TRBD2 (6 bases). CDR1 is SGHTA and CDR2 is FQGNSA in the germline V gene. This CDR3 has 16 residues. Trimming cost V 2 bases and J 3 bases, with 13 bases left between them.

V and J are TRBV25-1 and TRBJ1-6; 7 nucleotides align to TRBD1. The CDR3 consists of 17 residues. Germline V lookup: CDR1 MGHDK, CDR2 SYGVNS. Trimming took 1 base from V and 5 from J; bases not matched to a gene: 8. This CDR3 is CASSESAPGQHNSPLHF. The CDR3 nucleotides read TGTGCCAGCAGTGAATCAGCCCCGGGACAGCATAATTCACCCCTCCACTTT.

In this sample, this clone turned up a few times. V and J are TRBV29-1 and TRBJ2-1; D gene ambiguous. CDR3 size: 12 residues. Trimming shortened V by 0 bases and J by 8 bases, and 8 bases separated the two germline ends. The germline V gene encodes CDR1 SQVTM and CDR2 ANQGSEA. In nucleotides, the CDR3 is TGCAGCGTTGAAGATCCCCGTGATGAGCAGTTCTTC. This gives the protein CSVEDPRDEQFF.

J is TRBJ1-2 and V is TRBV2, with D perhaps TRBD1 (6 bases). The CDR3 is 13 amino acids. CDR1 is SNHLY, CDR2 FYNNEI, per germline. V was clipped by 3 bases and J by 2 bases, with 7 bases between them. CDR3 in amino acids: CASSDRGNYGYTF. The CDR3 region has the DNA TGTGCCAGCAGTGACAGGGGCAACTATGGCTACACCTTC.

The chain is built from TRBV29-1 and TRBJ2-1, with TRBD2 matching over 11 bases. This CDR3 is built from 13 residues. V lost 7 bases, J lost 3 bases, and 2 bases stayed unmatched. Germline CDR1 and CDR2: SQVTM and ANQGSEA. CDR3 nucleotides: TGCAGCGGACTAGCGGGGAACTACAATGAGCAGTTCTTC. It yields the protein CSGLAGNYNEQFF.

The chain has TRBV6-1 and TRBJ2-5; TRBD2 agrees at 8 bases. The germline gives CDR1 MNHNS, CDR2 SASEGT. The CDR3 covers 15 residues. With 4 bases clipped from V and 2 bases from J, the junction kept 6 bases outside the gene matches. The CDR3 reads CASSGFGGDQETQYF. CDR3 coding DNA: TGTGCCAGCAGTGGCTTCGGGGGGGATCAAGAGACCCAGTACTTC.

The gene calls are TRBV7-2 and TRBJ2-3, with D unresolved. V lost 1 base and J 4 bases, leaving 9 bases between the germline ends. Germline CDR1 reads SGHTA; CDR2 reads FQGNSA. This CDR3 spans 14 amino acids. The chain's CDR3 is CASSLGLGADTQYF. The CDR3 DNA sequence: TGTGCCAGCAGCTTAGGTCTTGGAGCAGATACGCAGTATTTT.

The chain uses TRBV19 and TRBJ2-5, with TRBD2 identical over 7 bases. The CDR3 extends over 14 amino acids. Losses at the gene ends were 4 bases for V and 5 bases for J; bases not matched to a gene: 7. CDR1 and CDR2 (germline): LNHDA, SQIVND (reference sequence). The DNA for the CDR3 is TGTGCCAGTAGTAACCCTAGCGGAACGGAGACCCAGTACTTC. It translates to CASSNPSGTETQYF.

This clone was seen once. The chain uses TRBV9 and TRBJ1-4; D is possibly TRBD1 (5 bases). The length of the CDR3 is 13 residues. V was pared by 4 bases and J by 7 bases, with 11 bases between. Germline assignment: CDR1 SGDLS and CDR2 YYNGEE. CDR3 in DNA: TGTGCCAGCAGCCCCGGGGGGGGTGAAAAACTGTTTTTT. This codes for CASSPGGGEKLFF.

The CDR3: CASSPPVPQTVNEQFF. The CDR3 bases are TGTGCCAGCTCACCACCCGTCCCTCAGACAGTAAATGAGCAGTTCTTC. The V call is TRBV18, the J call TRBJ2-1, with D perhaps matching TRBD1 (5 bases). The V end lost 0 bases, the J end lost 7 bases, and 16 bases lay between the germline ends. The CDR3 totals 16 residues. Germline CDR1 KGHSH, CDR2 LQKENI.

CDR3 bases: TGCGCCAGCAGCTTGTCGGGACAAAAAGAGACCCAGTACTTC. Translation: CASSLSGQKETQYF. The chain links TRBV5-1 to TRBJ2-5; a possible D gene is TRBD1 (6 bases). CDR1 is SGHRS, CDR2 YFSETQ, per germline. V lost 1 base, J lost 3 bases, and 10 bases lay in between. This CDR3 has 14 amino acids.

This clone appeared a few times. The rearrangement links TRBV5-1 to TRBJ2-1; D might be TRBD1 (5 bases). CDR3 length equals 17 residues. Germline assignment: CDR1 SGHRS and CDR2 YFSETQ. Trimming shortened V by 2 bases and J by 9 bases, and 24 bases separated the two germline ends. The CDR3 sequence is CASSFLGVGKTRAEQFF. CDR3 in DNA: TGCGCCAGCAGCTTTTTAGGGGTTGGAAAGACACGGGCTGAGCAGTTCTTC.

DNA of the CDR3: TGTGCTAAGTCCGGGAGAATTGTGGGGACAGGGGGCTTTGGCTACACCTTC. As protein: CAKSGRIVGTGGFGYTF. The chain employs TRBV13 and TRBJ1-2; 12 bases line up with TRBD1. The CDR3 runs 17 residues. Germline V gene sequence: CDR1 PRHDT, CDR2 FYEKMQ (reference sequence).

The genes are TRBV18 and TRBJ2-7; 14 bases are a match to TRBD2. The germline V gene has CDR1 KGHSH and CDR2 LQKENI. The trim removed 3 bases at V and 6 bases at J, leaving 7 bases unmatched. This CDR3 spans 16 amino acids. CDR3 residues: CASSPGTSGSLLEQYF. DNA of the CDR3: TGTGCCAGCTCACCCGGGACTAGCGGGAGCCTCCTCGAGCAGTACTTC.

The gene calls are TRBV5-1 and TRBJ2-7; 9 bases agree with TRBD1. Losses at the gene ends were 6 bases for V and 5 bases for J; bases not matched to a gene: 9. This CDR3 has 14 residues. Germline V gene lookup returns CDR1 SGHRS and CDR2 YFSETQ. The CDR3 loop reads CASNPGQGLNEQYF. CDR3 coding DNA: TGCGCCAGCAATCCGGGACAGGGTCTCAACGAGCAGTACTTC.

This chain joins TRBV6-5 and TRBJ2-1; TRBD1 is a possible D gene (5 bases). Trimming removed 5 bases at V and 6 bases at J, with 14 bases between. Germline CDR1 and CDR2: MNHEY and SVGAGI. The CDR3 consists of 14 residues. The chain's CDR3 is CASSPLGRGNEQFF. The DNA for the CDR3 is TGTGCCAGCAGTCCACTCGGAAGGGGCAATGAGCAGTTCTTC.

This clone was recorded once. The chain uses TRBV5-5 and TRBJ2-7; TRBD1 agrees at 9 bases. CDR1 is SGHKS, CDR2 YYEKEE, per germline (reference sequence). This CDR3 contains 16 residues. Trimming cost V 2 bases and J 3 bases; bases outside gene matches: 9. The chain's CDR3 is CASSFGTGLRVYEQYF. CDR3 nucleotide sequence: TGTGCCAGCAGCTTTGGGACAGGGTTACGGGTCTACGAGCAGTACTTC.

The gene calls are TRBV5-5 and TRBJ2-1, with D maybe TRBD1 (6 bases). This CDR3 region has 15 residues. The V gene lost 0 bases and the J gene lost 6 bases, with 13 bases spanning the gap. From germline, CDR1 is SGHKS and CDR2 YYEKEE (reference sequence). CDR3 loop: CASSLARGPFNEQFF. CDR3 DNA sequence: TGTGCCAGCAGCTTGGCCAGGGGCCCCTTCAATGAGCAGTTCTTC.

J is TRBJ1-1 and V is TRBV6-1, with D perhaps matching TRBD1 (5 bases). Trimming took off 2 bases at V and 2 bases at J, with 9 bases between the two ends. Germline CDR1 MNHNS, CDR2 SASEGT. The CDR3 length is 14 residues. The CDR3 coding sequence is TGTGCCAGCAGTGAATACAGGAGCAACACTGAAGCTTTCTTT. It yields the protein CASSEYRSNTEAFF.

The rearrangement uses TRBV27 and TRBJ2-5; a weak D match, TRBD2 (5 bases). V dropped 2 bases and J dropped 5 bases, with 6 bases sitting between them. The CDR3 runs to 12 residues. Germline loops: CDR1 MNHEY, CDR2 SMNVEV (reference sequence). CDR3 DNA: TGTGCCAGCAGTTTAGAGGGTGAGACCCAGTACTTC. Its protein product is CASSLEGETQYF.

The V call is TRBV5-4, the J call TRBJ2-1, with a possible D match to TRBD2 (7 bases). In germline, CDR1 is SGHNT, CDR2 YYREEE (reference sequence). Trimming took off 0 bases at V and 6 bases at J, with 13 bases between the two ends. The CDR3 spans 15 residues. The CDR3 protein is CASSLAGGEGNEQFF. CDR3 coding DNA: TGTGCCAGCAGCTTGGCGGGGGGCGAGGGCAATGAGCAGTTCTTC.